Described below is a single T cell receptor (beta chain) sequence and its context. Measured with immunoSEQ multiplex PCR; TCRdb has only the in-frame clones, and not every one. Of 440,000 or so clones detected, about nine tenths appear once; the ten largest clones hold about 1.7%. V was trimmed by 0 bases and J by 4 bases, leaving 3 bases between them. The germline V gene has CDR1 MNHEY and CDR2 SMNVEV (reference sequence). The CDR3 extends over 13 amino acids. Treatment defined: 19 received Ad26.COV2.S at low or high dose, single or two shots; roughly 5 received placebo; per-sample allocation not given. Specimens were obtained on day 63 following the first vaccine or placebo injection. The sample belongs to a study of Ad26.COV2.S vaccination and SARS-CoV-2 variants. Study context: Administration of Ad26.COV2.S was intramuscular, either once or twice 56 days apart.

The gene calls are TRBV27 and TRBJ2-2; D is ambiguous. This specimen consisted of peripheral blood, obtained in a trial of Ad26.COV2.S vaccine versus placebo. This TCR derives from a person between 18 and 65 years old who received the Ad26.COV2.S COVID-19 vaccine or a placebo. CDR3 loop: CASSLSSTGELFF. In DNA, the CDR3 is TGTGCCAGCAGTTTATCTAGCACCGGGGAGCTGTTTTTT.